One and the same sample provided the 11 T cell receptor beta chains below, sequenced in a study of OX40 agonist ivuxolimab in advanced cancers. Generated by immunoSEQ multiplex PCR, the TCRdb table keeps only in-frame clones and is missing some. The top ten clones hold less than 2% of a sample with approximately 56,000 clones, more than 75% of them seen once. The sequencing here drew on CD4+ or CD8+ T cells sorted from blood, taken in a trial of the OX40 agonist ivuxolimab. Every receptor here comes from an adult with an advanced solid tumor such as melanoma, head and neck, liver or kidney cancer.

The chain carries TRBV5-6 and TRBJ1-2, with a tentative D call TRBD1 (5 bases). The CDR3 extends over 13 amino acids. Germline V gives CDR1 SGHDT, CDR2 YYEEEE. Between the trimmed V and J ends, which lost 4 bases and 2 bases, there was a span of 9 bases. CDR3 loop: CASSPRQNYGYTF. For the CDR3, the DNA is TGTGCCAGCAGCCCAAGACAGAACTATGGCTACACCTTC.

The chain recombines TRBV7-2 with TRBJ1-1; TRBD1 agrees at 12 bases. The CDR3 extends over 13 amino acids. After removal of 7 bases from V and 9 bases from J, the junction contained 6 bases not matched to a gene. Germline CDR1 SGHTA, CDR2 FQGNSA. CDR3 sequence reads: CASNVGQGAKAFF. DNA of the CDR3: TGTGCCAGCAACGTGGGACAGGGGGCGAAAGCTTTCTTT.

In its sample, this clone was seen once. The chain uses TRBV7-5 and TRBJ2-3; the D call TRBD2 from the table was never checked on the DNA. TRBV7-5 is reported as a pseudogene. The CDR3 is 12 residues long. CDR3 DNA: TGTGCCAGAATTGAGAGCACAGATACGCAGTATTTT. It is translated as CARIESTDTQYF.

The genes are TRBV10-2 and TRBJ1-1; D possibly corresponds to TRBD1 (5 bases). The CDR3 totals 14 residues. Germline loops: CDR1 WSHSY, CDR2 SAAADI. The germline V and J ends were trimmed by 4 bases and 0 bases, with 9 bases remaining between them. CDR3 DNA sequence: TGCGCCAGCAGTGGTTTGACAGTGAACACTGAAGCTTTCTTT. This sequence encodes CASSGLTVNTEAFF.

V and J are TRBV11-2 and TRBJ1-1, with D maybe TRBD1 (6 bases). The V end was cut by 6 bases, the J end by 1 base, with 12 bases between. The CDR3 is 14 residues long. CDR1 is SGHAT and CDR2 is FQNNGV in the germline V gene. In nucleotides, the CDR3 is TGTGCCAGCAGAAGAGTAGGGGGGAACACTGAAGCTTTCTTT. Its protein product is CASRRVGGNTEAFF.

This chain links TRBV7-2 with TRBJ1-3; 8 nucleotides agree with TRBD1. Unmatched junction bases numbered 6, after V lost 4 bases and J lost 4 bases. The CDR3 sequence is 15 residues long. The germline V gene encodes CDR1 SGHTA and CDR2 FQGNSA. The CDR3 is CASSSQGARGNTIYF. CDR3 coding DNA: TGTGCCAGCAGCTCCCAGGGGGCTAGAGGAAACACCATATATTTT.

The rearrangement uses TRBV6-1 and TRBJ1-2; D unclear. Germline CDR1 is MNHNS and CDR2 is SASEGT. The V and J ends lost 5 bases and 8 bases respectively, with 9 bases between them. This CDR3 has 11 residues. CDR3 loop: CASSYQAGYTF. The DNA for the CDR3 is TGTGCCAGCAGTTACCAGGCGGGCTACACCTTC.

The J gene is TRBJ2-5, the V gene TRBV13; D ambiguous. Germline CDR1 and CDR2: PRHDT and FYEKMQ (reference sequence). The V end lost 6 bases, the J end lost 2 bases, and 4 bases lay between the germline ends. There are 11 residues in the CDR3. The CDR3 reads CASRKQETQYF. The CDR3 nucleotides read TGTGCCAGCAGGAAACAAGAGACCCAGTACTTC.

The V and J genes are TRBV28 and TRBJ1-6, with D perhaps matching TRBD1 (6 bases). Per germline, CDR1 MDHEN and CDR2 SYDVKM. The CDR3 length is 14 residues. V dropped 6 bases and J dropped 7 bases, with 13 bases sitting between them. The CDR3 here is CASSLTGTNSPLHF. Written as DNA, the CDR3 is TGTGCCAGCAGCCTTACAGGGACAAATTCACCCCTCCACTTT.

The V and J genes are TRBV4-3 and TRBJ1-1, with 8 bases identical to TRBD1. The CDR3 runs to 13 residues. Germline CDR1 LGHNA, CDR2 YSLEER. With V trimmed by 4 bases and J by 7 bases, 5 bases remained unmatched. In DNA form, the CDR3 reads TGCGCCAGCAGCCTCGGACAGGGTGGTGAAGCTTTCTTT. This gives the protein CASSLGQGGEAFF.

CDR3 region: CASSHRSLAKNIQYF. CDR3 sequence (DNA): TGTGCCAGCAGTCACAGGTCATTAGCCAAAAACATTCAGTACTTC. This chain links TRBV6-5 with TRBJ2-4; D might be TRBD1 (5 bases). V lost 5 bases and J lost 0, with 11 bases in between. In germline, CDR1 is MNHEY, CDR2 SVGAGI. The CDR3 is made up of 15 amino acids.